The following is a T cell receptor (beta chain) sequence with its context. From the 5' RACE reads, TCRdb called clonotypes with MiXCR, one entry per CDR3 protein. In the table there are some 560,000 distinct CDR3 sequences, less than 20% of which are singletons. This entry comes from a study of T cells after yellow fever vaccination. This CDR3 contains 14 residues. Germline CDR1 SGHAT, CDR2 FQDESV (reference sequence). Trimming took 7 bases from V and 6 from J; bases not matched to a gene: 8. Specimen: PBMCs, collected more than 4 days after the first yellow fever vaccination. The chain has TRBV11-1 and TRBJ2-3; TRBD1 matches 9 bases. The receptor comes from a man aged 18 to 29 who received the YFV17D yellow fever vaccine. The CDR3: CASKPGQGPDTQYF. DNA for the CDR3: TGTGCCAGCAAACCGGGACAGGGTCCGGATACGCAGTATTTT.